The rows below give T cell receptor beta chains drawn from one sample of a study of cytomegalovirus exposure and HLA in healthy donors. Assay: immunoSEQ multiplex PCR; the TCRdb copy retains only in-frame clones and omits some. The table records 200,000 to 300,000 clones, about 90% of them present only once. Sequenced sample: PBMCs. These receptors were taken from a woman aged 30 to 39 in good health and CMV-seropositive. Both conserved end residues are part of each CDR3. Fields, in order: J gene, D gene, V gene, clone size, CDR3 DNA, CDR3 protein. A D gene is named only where the DNA matches it firmly. The size field is filled for only some rows; it gives once, few, many or a size class.

>TRBJ1-2|NA|TRBV11-1|NA
TGTGCCAGCGGGGGGATCGGGACTAACTATGGCTACACCTTC
CASGGIGTNYGYTF
>TRBJ2-1|TRBD2|TRBV5-1|NA
TGCGCCAGCAGCTATGGGAGGGGCCGGGGTAATGAGCAGTTCTTC
CASSYGRGRGNEQFF
>TRBJ2-1|NA|TRBV9|NA
TGTGCCAGCAGCGGCCCTGCGGGTGAGCAGTTCTTC
CASSGPAGEQFF
>TRBJ2-1|NA|TRBV6-1|once
TGTGCCAGCACTCAGACCCGGGACTCATACAATGAGCAGTTCTTC
CASTQTRDSYNEQFF
>TRBJ2-4|TRBD2|TRBV5-1|NA
TGCGCCAGCAGCCCCGTGGGAGGGACCAAAAACATTCAGTACTTC
CASSPVGGTKNIQYF
>TRBJ2-2|TRBD1|TRBV5-1|NA
TGCGCCAGCAGCTCGGGACAGGCGAACACCGGGGAGCTGTTTTTT
CASSSGQANTGELFF
>TRBJ2-1|NA|TRBV14|NA
TGTGCCAGCAGCCAGTGGGAGTTACTAAATGAGCAGTTCTTC
CASSQWELLNEQFF
>TRBJ2-1|TRBD2|TRBV6-1|NA
TGTGCCAGCAGTGAATGGGCGGGAGAGTGGAATGAGCAGTTCTTC
CASSEWAGEWNEQFF
>TRBJ2-7|TRBD1|TRBV11-2|NA
TGTGCCAGCAGACAGGGGGCAAACGAGCAGTACTTC
CASRQGANEQYF
>TRBJ2-3|NA|TRBV5-1|NA
TGCGCCAGCAGCGGTGACTGGCAGGGATCAGATACGCAGTATTTT
CASSGDWQGSDTQYF
>TRBJ1-1|TRBD1|TRBV27|NA
TGTGCCAGCAGTCTACTTACAGGGGGCACTGAAGCTTTCTTT
CASSLLTGGTEAFF
>TRBJ2-7|TRBD2|TRBV19|NA
TGTGCCAGTAGGCGGGGGAGGCAGTACGAGCAGTACTTC
CASRRGRQYEQYF
>TRBJ2-7|TRBD1|TRBV4-2|NA
TGTGCCAGCAGCCATGTTGCCGGACAGGGGATCGGAGAGCAGTACTTC
CASSHVAGQGIGEQYF
>TRBJ2-5|TRBD1|TRBV28|NA
TGTGCCAGCACAAGGGACAGGGCGAGGGAGGAGACCCAGTACTTC
CASTRDRAREETQYF
>TRBJ1-5|TRBD1|TRBV27|NA
TGTGCCAGCAGTTTATCAGAGACAGGGGCATCGCCCCAGCATTTT
CASSLSETGASPQHF
>TRBJ1-5|TRBD1|TRBV2|few
TGTGCCAGCAGGAGGGACAGGGAGAATCAGCCCCAGCATTTT
CASRRDRENQPQHF
>TRBJ1-5|TRBD1|TRBV6-6|NA
TGTGCCAGCAACCCTCAGGGGGCGCGGAATCAGCCCCAGCATTTT
CASNPQGARNQPQHF
>TRBJ1-2|NA|TRBV6-1|few
TGTGCCAGCAGTGAGGACATTTACGGCTACACCTTC
CASSEDIYGYTF
>TRBJ2-1|NA|TRBV2|NA
TGTGCCAGCAGTCGGGACTCCTACAATGAGCAGTTCTTC
CASSRDSYNEQFF
>TRBJ2-2|TRBD1|TRBV15|NA
TGTGCCACCAGCACCTGGACAGGGGCCGGGGAGCTGTTTTTT
CATSTWTGAGELFF
>TRBJ2-3|TRBD2|TRBV13|NA
TGTGCCAGCAGCTTGCTAGCGGGAGTAGGGGGGACAGATACGCAGTATTTT
CASSLLAGVGGTDTQYF
>TRBJ2-7|TRBD1|TRBV5-6|few
TGTGCCAGCAGCTGGGACAGGGGCTTGGAGCAGTACTTC
CASSWDRGLEQYF
>TRBJ2-3|NA|TRBV30|few
TGTGCCTGGACCGAGGGACACTATACGCAGTATTTT
CAWTEGHYTQYF
>TRBJ2-7|TRBD1|TRBV15|NA
TGTGCCACCAGCAGAGCCCTAGACAGGGGGCACGAGCAGTACTTC
CATSRALDRGHEQYF
>TRBJ2-7|NA|TRBV27|few
TGTGCCAGCAGTGCGGCGGGGATAGTGCACGAGCAGTACTTC
CASSAAGIVHEQYF
>TRBJ1-2|TRBD1|TRBV19|NA
TGTGCCAGTAGTATCTCCCCAGGGGGCGATGGCTACACCTTC
CASSISPGGDGYTF
>TRBJ2-6|TRBD1|TRBV7-9|NA
TGTGCCAGCAGCTTAGCTGGGACAGGCCTCTCTGGGGCCAACGTCCTGACTTTC
CASSLAGTGLSGANVLTF
>TRBJ1-1|TRBD1|TRBV15|once
TGTGCCACCAGCAGCAGAGACAGGGGGAACACTGAAGCTTTCTTT
CATSSRDRGNTEAFF
>TRBJ2-1|TRBD2|TRBV28|NA
TGTGCCAGCAGTTTCTGGACTAGCGGGGCATACAATGAGCAGTTCTTC
CASSFWTSGAYNEQFF
>TRBJ1-4|NA|TRBV11-3|NA
TGTGCCAGCAGTCGAGGGGGTGCAACTAATGAAAAACTGTTTTTT
CASSRGGATNEKLFF
>TRBJ1-1|NA|TRBV6-1|NA
TGTGCCAGCAGTGAATTTGGGTTCCTCAAAGGGAGGAACACTGAAGCTTTCTTT
CASSEFGFLKGRNTEAFF
>TRBJ2-7|TRBD1|TRBV5-1|few
TGCGCCAGCAGCAAGGGACAGGCCACTAGCTCCTACGAGCAGTACTTC
CASSKGQATSSYEQYF
>TRBJ2-7|NA|TRBV18|NA
TGTGCCAGCTCACCCGCGGGGTACGAGCAGTACTTC
CASSPAGYEQYF
>TRBJ1-2|TRBD1|TRBV11-2|few
TGTGCCAGCAGCCTCGGGACAGGGGATTTGTCTGGCTACACCTTC
CASSLGTGDLSGYTF
>TRBJ1-5|NA|TRBV2|NA
TGTGCCAGCAGCGTCCGACCGGGACACTCGAACTTAAATCAGCCCCAGCATTTT
CASSVRPGHSNLNQPQHF
>TRBJ2-3|NA|TRBV7-9|NA
TGTGCCAGCAGCTCCTCCGGAGGTACGACAGATACGCAGTATTTT
CASSSSGGTTDTQYF
>TRBJ2-7|TRBD1|TRBV5-4|NA
TGTGCCAGCAGCTTTGGACAGGCGGCTTCCTACGAGCAGTACTTC
CASSFGQAASYEQYF
>TRBJ2-7|NA|TRBV27|NA
TGTGCCAGCAGATTAGCAGCGGGCGTTAGTTCCTACGAGCAGTACTTC
CASRLAAGVSSYEQYF
>TRBJ2-7|NA|TRBV4-1|NA
TGCGCCAGCAGCCAAGATGCAGGGGCTAGGTTCGACGAGCAGTACTTC
CASSQDAGARFDEQYF
>TRBJ1-1|NA|TRBV5-1|few
TGCGCCAGCAGCTTGGTGAGGGACACTGAAGCTTTCTTT
CASSLVRDTEAFF
>TRBJ1-1|TRBD1|TRBV5-1|NA
TGCGCCAGCAGAGCCGGGACAGGGGGCGCCGATACTGAAGCTTTCTTT
CASRAGTGGADTEAFF
>TRBJ2-3|TRBD2|TRBV29-1|NA
TGCAGCGTTGAAGCCTTTGGACTAGCGGGCACAGATACGCAGTATTTT
CSVEAFGLAGTDTQYF
>TRBJ2-5|TRBD1|TRBV11-2|NA
TGTGCCAGCAGCTTAGGGGCGTTGGGGGGACAGGGAGAGACCCAGTACTTC
CASSLGALGGQGETQYF
>TRBJ1-3|NA|TRBV30|once
TGTGCCTGGAGCCCGAGAGGAAACACCATATATTTT
CAWSPRGNTIYF
>TRBJ2-3|TRBD1|TRBV18|once
TGTGCCAGCTCACTACAGGGGGCGAACACAGATACGCAGTATTTT
CASSLQGANTDTQYF
>TRBJ2-1|NA|TRBV11-3|NA
TGTGCCAGCAGCTTGCCCCCGGGGAGACAAACGGCCTACAATGAGCAGTTCTTC
CASSLPPGRQTAYNEQFF
>TRBJ1-2|TRBD1|TRBV5-8|NA
TGTGCCAGCGCCCCGGGACAGGGGTTTGACTATGGCTACACCTTC
CASAPGQGFDYGYTF
>TRBJ2-3|NA|TRBV7-3|NA
TGTGCCAGCAGCTTAAATAGACAGAACACAGATACGCAGTATTTT
CASSLNRQNTDTQYF
>TRBJ1-1|TRBD1|TRBV9|NA
TGTGCCAGCAGCGTACAATGGGACAGCACTGAAGCTTTCTTT
CASSVQWDSTEAFF
>TRBJ1-1|NA|TRBV5-1|NA
TGCGCCAGCAGCTTGGAGAAGGGGGTGATGAACACTGAAGCTTTCTTT
CASSLEKGVMNTEAFF
>TRBJ2-1|TRBD2|TRBV5-4|NA
TGTGCCAGCAGCTTGCCGGGACTAGCGGGGGACAATGAGCAGTTCTTC
CASSLPGLAGDNEQFF
>TRBJ2-1|TRBD2|TRBV7-8|NA
TGTGCCAGCAGCCCGGGACTAGCGGTGTACAATGAGCAGTTCTTC
CASSPGLAVYNEQFF
>TRBJ2-7|TRBD1|TRBV30|NA
TGTGCCTGGAGCACCGGGACAGGGGAACCCTACGAGCAGTACTTC
CAWSTGTGEPYEQYF
>TRBJ1-2|NA|TRBV30|NA
TGTGCCTGGAGTGTGGGGGCGACGAGCGGCTACACCTTC
CAWSVGATSGYTF
>TRBJ2-1|NA|TRBV29-1|NA
TGCAGCGTCGGACGCGGAGGGTCCTACAATGAGCAGTTCTTC
CSVGRGGSYNEQFF
>TRBJ1-1|NA|TRBV5-1|NA
TGCGCCAGCAGCTTCGGACACTTAAACACTGAAGCTTTCTTT
CASSFGHLNTEAFF